This is a list of T cell receptor beta chains from one sample in a study of OX40 agonist ivuxolimab in advanced cancers. This table comes from immunoSEQ multiplex PCR, and its TCRdb copy is limited to in-frame clones, with some not included. The sample shows 60,000 to 85,000 clones, approximately 93% of them seen only once. Sequenced material: CD4+ or CD8+ T cells sorted from blood, taken in a trial of the OX40 agonist ivuxolimab. The source is an adult with an advanced solid tumor such as melanoma, head and neck, liver or kidney cancer. The CDR3 runs from the conserved cysteine through the conserved F or W. The order of the fields is J gene, D gene, V gene, CDR3 DNA, CDR3 protein. A D gene is named only where the DNA matches it firmly.

TRBJ2-2 | . | TRBV5-6 | TGTGCCAGCTGGGGGAGCGTCGGGGAGCTGTTTTTT | CASWGSVGELFF
TRBJ2-3 | TRBD1 | TRBV19 | TGTGCCAGTAGTATGGGGACAGGGGGCGTTTTCGCAGATACGCAGTATTTT | CASSMGTGGVFADTQYF
TRBJ2-7 | . | TRBV7-9 | TGTGCCAGCAGTTTCCGGTGGAACAGCTCCTACGAGCAGTACTTC | CASSFRWNSSYEQYF
TRBJ1-1 | . | TRBV7-6 | TGTGCCAGCAGCCCGAGAGGCGGCACTGAAGCTTTCTTT | CASSPRGGTEAFF
TRBJ2-7 | TRBD2 | TRBV7-3 | TGTGCCAGCAGCCCGGGACTAGCGGGAGGCATTTTGGATCCCTACGAGCAGTACTTC | CASSPGLAGGILDPYEQYF
TRBJ2-7 | TRBD2 | TRBV27 | TGTGCCAGCACCAACCGGGCTAGCGGGTTCTACGAGCAGTACTTC | CASTNRASGFYEQYF
TRBJ1-1 | . | TRBV7-9 | TGTGCCAGCAGCAGGGGGAACACTGAAGCTTTCTTT | CASSRGNTEAFF
TRBJ2-5 | TRBD2 | TRBV7-7 | TGTGCTAGCAGCTATGTCGGGGGGGAGACCCAGTACTTC | CASSYVGGETQYF
TRBJ1-2 | . | TRBV4-3 | TGCGCCAGCAGCCAAGGACAGAATTATGGCTACACCTTC | CASSQGQNYGYTF
TRBJ2-3 | . | TRBV27 | TGTGCCAGCAGTTTATACCCCCCCCCAGATACGCAGTATTTT | CASSLYPPPDTQYF
TRBJ1-4 | TRBD1 | TRBV9 | TGTGCCAGCAGCGCGACAGGGGGCTTCGGTGAAAAACTGTTTTTT | CASSATGGFGEKLFF
TRBJ2-7 | TRBD1 | TRBV30 | TGTGCCTGGGGGACAGTCTACGAGCAGTACTTC | CAWGTVYEQYF
TRBJ2-3 | . | TRBV4-1 | TGCGCCAGCAGCCAGGAAGGCGGGGAAAGCACAGATACGCAGTATTTT | CASSQEGGESTDTQYF
TRBJ2-3 | TRBD1 | TRBV5-1 | TGCGCCAGCAGCTTGGACCCAAGAGCGACAGGGGCCCGCACAGATACGCAGTATTTT | CASSLDPRATGARTDTQYF
TRBJ1-1 | . | TRBV6-5 | TGTGCCAGCAGTTACTCGGGGGACGGACAAGGGGAAGCTTTCTTT | CASSYSGDGQGEAFF
TRBJ2-7 | . | TRBV7-9 | TGTGCCAGCAGCTTAGCCGACCTAGCCCGAACCCCTACAACCTACGAGCAGTACTTC | CASSLADLARTPTTYEQYF
TRBJ2-7 | . | TRBV2 | TGTGCCAGCACAGGGTCCCTAGATGAGCAGTACTTC | CASTGSLDEQYF
TRBJ1-3 | . | TRBV7-8 | TGTGCCAGCAGCTCCCCCCGGGACACCGTATCATCTGGAAACACCATATATTTT | CASSSPRDTVSSGNTIYF
TRBJ2-3 | TRBD1 | TRBV19 | TGTGCCAGTAGTACCGGACAGGCCTCTAGCACAGATACGCAGTATTTT | CASSTGQASSTDTQYF
TRBJ1-5 | . | TRBV7-6 | TGTGCCAGCAGCTTGGGACCCCGGCAGCCCCAGCATTTT | CASSLGPRQPQHF
TRBJ2-3 | TRBD1 | TRBV4-3 | TGCGCCAGCAGCCAAGCGGACAGGGTAGGCACAGATACGCAGTATTTT | CASSQADRVGTDTQYF
TRBJ2-7 | TRBD2 | TRBV5-6 | TGTGCCAGCAGCTTGCCGGGAGGGACCTACGAGCAGTACTTC | CASSLPGGTYEQYF
TRBJ2-7 | TRBD1 | TRBV6-1 | TGTGCCAGCTCATTGGGGACAGGTGCCGAGCAGTACTTC | CASSLGTGAEQYF
TRBJ2-7 | TRBD2 | TRBV5-1 | TGCGCCAGCAGCTCTCGGCGGGGGTCGGCGGAGGAGCAGTACTTC | CASSSRRGSAEEQYF